The clone carrying this TCR beta chain occurred many times. Its specificity is unknown. Ophthalmopathy patients had moderate-to-severe active disease, CAS ≥3, NOSPECS ≥4, and disease duration under 3 months. Clinical symptoms, serum thyroxine and TRAb, thyroid ultrasound and orbital computed tomography were used for the diagnoses. CDR1 SGHRS and CDR2 YFSETQ come from the germline V gene. The V gene lost 3 bases and the J gene lost 6 bases, with 15 bases spanning the gap. The CDR3 is made up of 14 amino acids. The data are from a study of T cells in Graves' hyperthyroidism and ophthalmopathy. From RNA transcripts, TCR beta CDR3 regions were amplified. The HTBI primer set served for first-round RT-PCR of the TCR CDR3. TCRdb independently ran MiXCR on the multiplex PCR reads; one entry per CDR3 protein. The data contain about 350,000 distinct CDR3 sequences, 15% to 20% of them singletons. Overall study findings and caveats: Blood shared most expanded thyroid clonotypes above 0.001. Model predictions of ophthalmopathy came a median approximately seven months before onset.

The chain employs TRBV5-1 and TRBJ1-1; D is possibly TRBD1 (5 bases). What was sequenced was blood. The receptor comes from a woman in her forties with Graves' ophthalmopathy. The CDR3 DNA follows: TGCGCCAGCAGCTCACAAACAGGACTCCCTGAAGCTTTCTTT. Protein: CASSSQTGLPEAFF.